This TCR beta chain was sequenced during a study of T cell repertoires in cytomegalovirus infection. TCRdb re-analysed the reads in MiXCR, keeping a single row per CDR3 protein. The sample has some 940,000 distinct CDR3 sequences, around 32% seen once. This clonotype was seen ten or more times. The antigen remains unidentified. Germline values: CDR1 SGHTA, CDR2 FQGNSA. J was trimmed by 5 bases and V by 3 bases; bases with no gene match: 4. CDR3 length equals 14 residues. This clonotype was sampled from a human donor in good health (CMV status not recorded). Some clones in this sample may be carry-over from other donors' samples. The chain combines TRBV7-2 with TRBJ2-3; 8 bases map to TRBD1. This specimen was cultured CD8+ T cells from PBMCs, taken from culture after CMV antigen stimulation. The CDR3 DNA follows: TGTGCCAGCAGCTTGCAGGGGGCAGAAGATACGCAGTATTTT. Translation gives CASSLQGAEDTQYF.